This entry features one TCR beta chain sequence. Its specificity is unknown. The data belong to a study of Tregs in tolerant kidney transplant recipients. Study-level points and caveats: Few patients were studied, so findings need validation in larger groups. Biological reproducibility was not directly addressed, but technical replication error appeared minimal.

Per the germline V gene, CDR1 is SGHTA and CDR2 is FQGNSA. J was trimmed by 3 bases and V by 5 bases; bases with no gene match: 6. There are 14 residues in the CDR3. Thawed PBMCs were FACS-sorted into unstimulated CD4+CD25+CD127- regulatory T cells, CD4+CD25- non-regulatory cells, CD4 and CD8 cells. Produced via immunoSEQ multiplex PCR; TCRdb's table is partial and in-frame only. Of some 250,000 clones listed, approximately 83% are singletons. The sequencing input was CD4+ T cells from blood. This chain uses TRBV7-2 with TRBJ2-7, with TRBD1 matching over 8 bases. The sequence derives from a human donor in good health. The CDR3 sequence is CASSQGQVIYEQYF. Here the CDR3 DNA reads TGTGCCAGCAGCCAGGGACAGGTCATCTACGAGCAGTACTTC.